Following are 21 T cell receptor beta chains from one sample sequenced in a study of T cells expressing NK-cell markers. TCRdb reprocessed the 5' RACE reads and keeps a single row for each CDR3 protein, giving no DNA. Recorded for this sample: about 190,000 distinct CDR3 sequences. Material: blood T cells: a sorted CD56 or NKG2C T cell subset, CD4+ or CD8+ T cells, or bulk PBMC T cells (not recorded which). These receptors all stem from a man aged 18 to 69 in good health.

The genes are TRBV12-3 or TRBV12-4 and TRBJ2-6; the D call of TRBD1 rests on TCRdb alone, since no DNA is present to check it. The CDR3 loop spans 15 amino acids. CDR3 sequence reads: CASIWTVSGANVLTF.

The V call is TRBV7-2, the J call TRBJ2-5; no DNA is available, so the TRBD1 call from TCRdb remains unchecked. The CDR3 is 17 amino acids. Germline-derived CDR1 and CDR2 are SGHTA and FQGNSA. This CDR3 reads CASSLPIVGTAQETQYF.

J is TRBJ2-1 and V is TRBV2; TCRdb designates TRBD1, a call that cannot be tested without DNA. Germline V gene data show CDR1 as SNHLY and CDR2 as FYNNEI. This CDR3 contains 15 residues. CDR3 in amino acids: CASSSTGGFDNEQFF.

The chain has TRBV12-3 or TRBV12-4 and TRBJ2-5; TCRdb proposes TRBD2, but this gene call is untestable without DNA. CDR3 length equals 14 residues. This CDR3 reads CASSVGGGRETQYF.

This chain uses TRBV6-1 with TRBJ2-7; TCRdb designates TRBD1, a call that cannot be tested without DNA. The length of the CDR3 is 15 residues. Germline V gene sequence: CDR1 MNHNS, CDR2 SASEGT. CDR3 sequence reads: CASSDRDLQSYEQYF.

This CDR3 is CSASWGNQPQHF. The V gene is TRBV20-1, the J gene TRBJ1-5. The germline CDR1 and CDR2 sequences are DFQATT and SNEGSKA (reference sequence). The CDR3 has 12 residues.

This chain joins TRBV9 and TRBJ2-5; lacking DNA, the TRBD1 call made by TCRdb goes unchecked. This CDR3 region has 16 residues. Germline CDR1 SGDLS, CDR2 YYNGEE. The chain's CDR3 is CASSVSGTGSSRTQYF.

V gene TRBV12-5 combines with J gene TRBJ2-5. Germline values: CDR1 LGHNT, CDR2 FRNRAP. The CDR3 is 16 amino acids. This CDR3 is CASGVTNLGNQETQYF.

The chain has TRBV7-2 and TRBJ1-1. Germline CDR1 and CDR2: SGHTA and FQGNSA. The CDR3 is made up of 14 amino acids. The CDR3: CASSSNGRTTEAFF.

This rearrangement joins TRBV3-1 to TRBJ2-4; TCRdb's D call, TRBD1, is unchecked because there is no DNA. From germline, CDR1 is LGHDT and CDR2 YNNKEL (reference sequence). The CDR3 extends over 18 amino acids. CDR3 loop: CASSPRTSGQGAKNIQYF. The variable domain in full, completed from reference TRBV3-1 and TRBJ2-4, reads DTAVSQTPKYLVTQMGNDKSIKCEQNLGHDTMYWYKQDSKKFLKIMFSYNNKELIINETVPNRFSPKSPDKAHLNLHINSLELGDSAVYFCASSPRTSGQGAKNIQYFGAGTRLSVL.

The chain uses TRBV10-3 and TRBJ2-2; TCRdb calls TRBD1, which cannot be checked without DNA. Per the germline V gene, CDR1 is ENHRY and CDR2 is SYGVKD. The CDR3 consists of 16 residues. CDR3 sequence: CAISGKTGGYSGELFF.

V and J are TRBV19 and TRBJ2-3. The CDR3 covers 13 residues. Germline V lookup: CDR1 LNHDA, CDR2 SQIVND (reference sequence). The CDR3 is CASSLSATDTQYF.

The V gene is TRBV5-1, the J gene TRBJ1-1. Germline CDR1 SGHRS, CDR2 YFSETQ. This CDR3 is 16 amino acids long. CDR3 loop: CASSLASGVIGTEAFF. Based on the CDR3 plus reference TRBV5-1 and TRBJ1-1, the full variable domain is KAGVTQTPRYLIKTRGQQVTLSCSPISGHRSVSWYQQTPGQGLQFLFEYFSETQRNKGNFPGRFSGRQFSNSRSEMNVSTLELGDSALYLCASSLASGVIGTEAFFGQGTRLTVV.

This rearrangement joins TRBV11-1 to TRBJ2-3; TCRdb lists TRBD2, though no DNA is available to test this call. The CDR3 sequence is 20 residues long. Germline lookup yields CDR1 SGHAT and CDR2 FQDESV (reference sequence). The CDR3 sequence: CASSLAAVEKNLHRGDTQYF. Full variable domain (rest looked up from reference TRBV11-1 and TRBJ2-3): EAEVAQSPRYKITEKSQAVAFWCDPISGHATLYWYRQILGQGPELLVQFQDESVVDDSQLPKDRFSAERLKGVDSTLKIQPAELGDSAMYLCASSLAAVEKNLHRGDTQYFGPGTRLTVL.

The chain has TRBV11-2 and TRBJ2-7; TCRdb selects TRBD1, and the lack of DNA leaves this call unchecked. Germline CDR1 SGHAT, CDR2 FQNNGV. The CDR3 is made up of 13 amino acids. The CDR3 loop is CASSNKGVYEQYF. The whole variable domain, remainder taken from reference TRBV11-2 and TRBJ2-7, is EAGVAQSPRYKIIEKRQSVAFWCNPISGHATLYWYQQILGQGPKLLIQFQNNGVVDDSQLPKDRFSAERLKGVDSTLKIQPAKLEDSAVYLCASSNKGVYEQYFGPGTRLTVT.

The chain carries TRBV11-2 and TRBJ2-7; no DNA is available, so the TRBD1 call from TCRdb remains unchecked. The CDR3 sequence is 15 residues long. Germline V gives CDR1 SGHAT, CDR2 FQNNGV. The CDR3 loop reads CASSLKRGTEWEQYF.

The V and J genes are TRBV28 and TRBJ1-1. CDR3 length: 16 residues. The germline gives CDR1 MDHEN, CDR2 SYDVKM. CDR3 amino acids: CASSLGLMQGLTEAFF.

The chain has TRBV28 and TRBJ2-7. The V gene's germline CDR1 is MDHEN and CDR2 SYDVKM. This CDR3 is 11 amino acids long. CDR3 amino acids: CASSRAYEQYF.

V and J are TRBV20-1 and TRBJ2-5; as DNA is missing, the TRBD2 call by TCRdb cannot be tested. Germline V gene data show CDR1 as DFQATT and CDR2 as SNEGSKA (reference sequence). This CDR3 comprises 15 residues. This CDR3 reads CSASRSGISQETQYF.

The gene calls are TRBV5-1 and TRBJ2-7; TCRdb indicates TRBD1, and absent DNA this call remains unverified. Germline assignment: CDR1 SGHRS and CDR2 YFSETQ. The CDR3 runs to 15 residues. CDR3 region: CASSLEVGVRLEQYF.

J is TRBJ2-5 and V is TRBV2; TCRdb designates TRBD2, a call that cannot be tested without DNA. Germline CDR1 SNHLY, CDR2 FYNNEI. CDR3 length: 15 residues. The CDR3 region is CASSPPTSGEETQYF.